One sample yielded the 25 T cell receptor beta chains listed below, sequenced in a study of blood T cell repertoires in COVID-19. Measured with immunoSEQ multiplex PCR; TCRdb has only the in-frame clones, and not every one. The table includes under 150,000 clones, around 85% detected once. The sequenced material came from peripheral blood. The receptors here all came from a human donor in a cohort sampled during active COVID-19.

The chain employs TRBV11-3 and TRBJ1-4; no reliable D call. V dropped 1 base and J dropped 0 bases, with 9 bases sitting between them. CDR1 is SGHNT and CDR2 is YENEEA in the germline V gene. The CDR3 loop spans 16 amino acids. The CDR3 DNA is TGTGCCAGCAGCTTAGGAGGCCGTTCAACTAATGAAAAACTGTTTTTT. Translated, it gives CASSLGGRSTNEKLFF.

The gene calls are TRBV15 and TRBJ2-5; maybe TRBD2 (5 bases). This CDR3 region has 14 residues. V lost 4 bases and J lost 0, with 9 bases in between. Germline-derived CDR1 and CDR2 are LNHNV and YYDKDF (reference sequence). DNA of the CDR3: TGTGCCACCAGCATCTACGGGAACCAAGAGACCCAGTACTTC. Amino acids: CATSIYGNQETQYF.

V is TRBV10-2 and J is TRBJ2-2; D perhaps matches TRBD2 (6 bases). The germline CDR1 and CDR2 sequences are WSHSY and SAAADI. The ends were cut back, 4 bases at V and 2 bases at J, with 14 bases in the middle. The CDR3 runs 16 residues. The CDR3 spells CASSAGRGSNTGELFF. In DNA, the CDR3 is TGCGCCAGCAGTGCGGGACGGGGGAGTAACACCGGGGAGCTGTTTTTT.

This clone was picked up many times. V and J are TRBV18 and TRBJ2-5, with 8 bases aligning to TRBD1. Germline loops: CDR1 KGHSH, CDR2 LQKENI. The CDR3 covers 14 residues. Trimming removed 4 bases from V and 4 bases from J; junction bases left unmatched: 5. The CDR3 region is CASSRTRGPETQYF. Here the CDR3 DNA reads TGTGCCAGCTCACGAACCAGGGGGCCAGAGACCCAGTACTTC.

The chain is built from TRBV11-2 and TRBJ1-2; the match to TRBD1 covers 7 bases. Germline CDR1 SGHAT, CDR2 FQNNGV. The trim removed 5 bases at V and 7 bases at J, leaving 10 bases unmatched. This CDR3 comprises 14 residues. CDR3 protein: CASSPRTGGTGYTF. In DNA form, the CDR3 reads TGTGCCAGCAGCCCACGGACAGGCGGCACTGGCTACACCTTC.

The V call is TRBV6-1, the J call TRBJ2-3; 10 nucleotides align to TRBD2. V shed 2 bases and J 6 bases; nucleotides not matched to a gene: 5. This CDR3 is 15 amino acids long. Germline-derived CDR1 and CDR2 are MNHNS and SASEGT. This CDR3 is CASSEIAGGGDTQYF. CDR3 coding DNA: TGTGCCAGCAGTGAAATAGCGGGAGGCGGGGATACGCAGTATTTT.

The chain couples TRBV9 to TRBJ1-3; D perhaps matches TRBD1 (6 bases). CDR3 length: 16 amino acids. V was shortened by 4 bases and J by 0 bases, with 14 bases between the two germline ends. Germline values: CDR1 SGDLS, CDR2 YYNGEE. The CDR3 spells CASSQSQGNSGNTIYF. The CDR3 coding sequence is TGTGCCAGCAGCCAATCCCAGGGGAACTCTGGAAACACCATATATTTT.

The V call is TRBV6-2 or TRBV6-3, the J call TRBJ2-7, with 7 bases that match TRBD1. Germline loops: CDR1 MNHEY, CDR2 SVGEGT. Unmatched junction bases numbered 9, after V lost 2 bases and J lost 5 bases. The CDR3 extends over 15 amino acids. DNA of the CDR3: TGTGCCAGCAGTTACGACGCGACAGGGAACCACGAGCAGTACTTC. This sequence encodes CASSYDATGNHEQYF.

The chain carries TRBV19 and TRBJ2-1, with 12 bases lining up with TRBD2. The CDR3 runs 15 residues. Germline V gene lookup returns CDR1 LNHDA and CDR2 SQIVND (reference sequence). The trim removed 6 bases at V and 8 bases at J, leaving 8 bases unmatched. Here the CDR3 DNA reads TGTGCCAGTAGGAGGGCTAGCGGGGGGGCCTATGAGCAGTTCTTC. It encodes CASRRASGGAYEQFF.

This chain links TRBV5-4 with TRBJ2-5; D unresolved. The CDR3 is made up of 14 amino acids. Germline-derived CDR1 and CDR2 are SGHNT and YYREEE (reference sequence). V lost 4 bases to trimming and J lost 3 bases, with 13 bases between them. The CDR3 loop is CASSRGIGKETQYF. CDR3 DNA: TGTGCCAGCAGCCGCGGTATAGGAAAAGAGACCCAGTACTTC.

This rearrangement joins TRBV7-3 to TRBJ2-1, with 8 bases identical to TRBD2. After removal of 3 bases from V and 4 bases from J, the junction contained 5 bases not matched to a gene. Germline assignment: CDR1 SGHTA and CDR2 FQGTGA. CDR3 length: 15 amino acids. The CDR3: CASSFKASGYNEQFF. The CDR3 DNA sequence: TGTGCCAGCAGCTTTAAGGCTAGCGGGTACAATGAGCAGTTCTTC.

The rearrangement links TRBV7-2 to TRBJ1-2, with 7 nucleotides matching TRBD1. Germline V gene lookup returns CDR1 SGHTA and CDR2 FQGNSA. The CDR3 has 13 amino acids. J lost 7 bases, V lost 5 bases, and 7 bases had no gene match. The CDR3 spells CASSATTGVGYTF. CDR3 DNA sequence: TGTGCCAGCAGCGCAACAACAGGGGTTGGCTACACCTTC.

The V call is TRBV7-2, the J call TRBJ2-5; D might be TRBD2 (7 bases). This CDR3 is built from 13 residues. Germline V gene lookup returns CDR1 SGHTA and CDR2 FQGNSA. Trimming took off 2 bases at V and 7 bases at J, with 11 bases between the two ends. Here the CDR3 DNA reads TGTGCCAGCAGCTTAAGGGAGGGGGGGACCCAGTACTTC. This gives the protein CASSLREGGTQYF.

The chain recombines TRBV28 with TRBJ1-3; D is undetermined. Germline V gene lookup returns CDR1 MDHEN and CDR2 SYDVKM. V lost 7 bases and J lost 1, with 11 bases in between. This CDR3 spans 14 amino acids. CDR3 bases: TGTGCCAGCATTGGACCGGGATCTGGAAACACCATATATTTT. Protein sequence: CASIGPGSGNTIYF. Filled out from reference TRBV28 and TRBJ1-3, the complete variable domain reads DVKVTQSSRYLVKRTGEKVFLECVQDMDHENMFWYRQDPGLGLRLIYFSYDVKMKEKGDIPEGYSVSREKKERFSLILESASTNQTSMYLCASIGPGSGNTIYFGEGSWLTVV.

The gene calls are TRBV23-1 and TRBJ1-2; D gene ambiguous. TRBV23-1 is classed as an ORF, of uncertain function. The V end lost 4 bases, the J end lost 3 bases, and 6 bases lay between the germline ends. The CDR3 runs 12 residues. The CDR3 DNA follows: TGCGCCAGCAGTCGCCGGGACTATGGCTACACCTTC. It codes for CASSRRDYGYTF.

V usage is TRBV19 and J usage is TRBJ2-5; 9 nucleotides align to TRBD1. Germline lookup yields CDR1 LNHDA and CDR2 SQIVND (reference sequence). The CDR3 has 14 residues. The J segment lost 2 bases and the V segment lost 7 bases, leaving 5 bases of the junction unmatched. The CDR3: CASNTGGAQETQYF. The CDR3 DNA is TGTGCCAGTAATACAGGGGGCGCACAAGAGACCCAGTACTTC.

This chain uses TRBV19 with TRBJ1-2; tentative D call: TRBD1 (5 bases). Germline V gene data show CDR1 as LNHDA and CDR2 as SQIVND (reference sequence). V lost 2 bases, J lost 2 bases, and 12 bases lay in between. The CDR3 length is 15 residues. In nucleotides, the CDR3 is TGTGCCAGTAGTATATCCGGGGGGATAAACTATGGCTACACCTTC. It yields the protein CASSISGGINYGYTF.

V gene TRBV14 combines with J gene TRBJ2-1; TRBD2 aligns across 11 bases. CDR1 and CDR2 from the germline V gene are SGHDN and FVKESK. V dropped 4 bases and J dropped 4; count of bases not matched to a gene: 6. The CDR3 spans 16 residues. The CDR3 sequence: CASSPVAGGIYNEQFF. The CDR3, as DNA: TGTGCCAGCAGCCCGGTAGCGGGGGGGATTTACAATGAGCAGTTCTTC.

The rearrangement joins TRBV7-9 to TRBJ2-3, with a possible D match to TRBD2 (6 bases). V was pared by 1 base and J by 5 bases, with 19 bases between. The CDR3 length is 17 residues. Per the germline V gene, CDR1 is SEHNR and CDR2 is FQNEAQ (reference sequence). The CDR3 region has the DNA TGTGCCAGCAGCTTAGACGGGAGAAGCGGCACCAAAGATACGCAGTATTTT. Protein product: CASSLDGRSGTKDTQYF.

This clone was recorded a few times. The rearrangement uses TRBV6-2 or TRBV6-3 and TRBJ1-6; D remains ambiguous. V was trimmed by 5 bases and J by 10 bases, leaving 18 bases between them. The germline CDR1 and CDR2 sequences are MNHEY and SVGEGT. The length of the CDR3 is 15 residues. CDR3 sequence reads: CASSDRDPKESPLHF. The CDR3 DNA is TGTGCCAGCAGTGACCGGGATCCTAAAGAATCACCCCTCCACTTT.

This chain uses TRBV11-2 with TRBJ2-7, with D maybe TRBD1 (5 bases). The CDR3 runs to 14 residues. CDR1 and CDR2 (germline): SGHAT, FQNNGV. With 0 bases removed from V and 6 bases from J, the gap between germline ends came to 12 bases. CDR3 sequence (DNA): TGTGCCAGCAGCTTAGACAGGGTCTTGAGCGAGCAGTACTTC. It codes for CASSLDRVLSEQYF.

This chain connects TRBV9 to TRBJ2-7; 8 nucleotides line up with TRBD2. This CDR3 region has 15 residues. Germline CDR1 SGDLS, CDR2 YYNGEE. V was clipped by 4 bases and J by 2 bases; unmatched bases: 8. The CDR3 nucleotides are TGTGCCAGCAGCCTACGTAGCGGGAAAGCCTACGAGCAGTACTTC. The encoded protein is CASSLRSGKAYEQYF.

The rearrangement links TRBV12-3 or TRBV12-4 to TRBJ2-4; 7 bases line up with TRBD1. The CDR3 length is 13 residues. V shed 6 bases, J shed 9 bases, and the junction held 8 bases outside the gene matches. CDR3 nucleotides: TGTGCCAGCAGACTCCGGGACAGAAGCATTCAGTACTTC. Translating gives CASRLRDRSIQYF.

The chain is built from TRBV11-3 and TRBJ2-2; D possibly corresponds to TRBD2 (5 bases). Germline CDR1 and CDR2: SGHNT and YENEEA. The V gene lost 3 bases and the J gene lost 0 bases, with 11 bases spanning the gap. There are 16 residues in the CDR3. The CDR3: CASSFGETANTGELFF. CDR3 nucleotide sequence: TGTGCCAGCAGCTTCGGGGAGACCGCGAACACCGGGGAGCTGTTTTTT.

The rearrangement links TRBV6-5 to TRBJ1-1; no clear D gene. The germline V gene encodes CDR1 MNHEY and CDR2 SVGAGI. V gave up 8 bases and J gave up 9 bases, with 13 bases separating them. The CDR3 is made up of 11 amino acids. The CDR3 DNA sequence: TGTGCCAGCGGAGGTCCGGGGAAAGCTTTCTTT. The encoded protein is CASGGPGKAFF.